These 16 T cell receptor beta chains were sequenced from one sample in a study of cytomegalovirus exposure and HLA in healthy donors. The PCR ran on 60 Vbeta and 13 Jbeta primers. Profiling relied on immunoSEQ multiplex PCR, and the TCRdb table lists in-frame clones only, not all of them. The data show some 150,000 clones, approximately 69% seen once. Source material: PBMCs. The receptors were gathered from a man aged 25-40 years in good health and CMV-seronegative.

This clone was recorded a few times. The chain couples TRBV2 to TRBJ1-5, with 8 positions matching TRBD1. The CDR3 runs 14 residues. The V and J ends lost 4 bases and 2 bases, in that order; junction bases with no gene match: 1. Germline assignment: CDR1 SNHLY and CDR2 FYNNEI. CDR3 coding DNA: TGTGCCAGCAGTGCGGACAGGGGCAATCAGCCCCAGCATTTT. Residues: CASSADRGNQPQHF.

The V and J genes are TRBV28 and TRBJ2-5; maybe TRBD1 (6 bases). The CDR3 covers 13 residues. Trimming stripped 6 bases from V and 3 bases from J, with 11 bases between. The germline V gene has CDR1 MDHEN and CDR2 SYDVKM. The CDR3 region is CASSTNREETQYF. CDR3 in DNA: TGTGCCAGCAGCACAAACAGGGAAGAGACCCAGTACTTC.

V and J are TRBV27 and TRBJ1-5, with 8 bases matching TRBD1. This CDR3 region has 15 residues. After removal of 6 bases from V and 6 bases from J, the junction contained 10 bases not matched to a gene. The V gene's germline CDR1 is MNHEY and CDR2 SMNVEV (reference sequence). CDR3 DNA: TGTGCCAGCAGCCCCCAGGACAGGGCAGGTCAGCCCCAGCATTTT. Amino acids: CASSPQDRAGQPQHF.

The J gene is TRBJ2-5, the V gene TRBV29-1; TRBD1 is a possible D gene (5 bases). The J call is uncertain, as TRBJ2-7 better fits the DNA end. Germline lookup yields CDR1 SQVTM and CDR2 ANQGSEA. The CDR3 is made up of 12 amino acids. CDR3 in amino acids: CSVGQNPYEQYF. For the CDR3, the DNA is TGCAGCGTTGGACAGAACCCCTACGAGCAGTACTTC.

The chain has TRBV27 and TRBJ2-7; the match to TRBD1 covers 7 bases. CDR1 and CDR2 from the germline V gene are MNHEY and SMNVEV (reference sequence). This CDR3 has 14 residues. With 6 bases clipped from V and 2 bases from J, the junction kept 7 bases outside the gene matches. The CDR3 DNA follows: TGTGCCAGCAGACCCAACAGGGGAGCCTACGAGCAGTACTTC. Translation: CASRPNRGAYEQYF.

This chain connects TRBV27 to TRBJ1-1; D is uncertain. Germline assignment: CDR1 MNHEY and CDR2 SMNVEV (reference sequence). V was shortened by 3 bases and J by 5 bases, with 7 bases between the two germline ends. The CDR3 totals 12 residues. The CDR3 is CASSLPGTEAFF. For the CDR3, the DNA is TGTGCCAGCAGTTTGCCGGGGACTGAAGCTTTCTTT.

Only a few counts were recorded for this clone. The junction departs from germline at one end; a sequencing error may be responsible. The V call is TRBV19, the J call TRBJ1-5, with unresolved D. This CDR3 has 13 residues. The germline V gene has CDR1 LNHDA and CDR2 SQIVND (reference sequence). CDR3 protein: CASSSLSNQPQNF. CDR3 sequence (DNA): TGTGCCAGTAGTAGTCTTAGCAATCAGCCCCAGAATTTT.

The chain has TRBV27 and TRBJ2-5; D is possibly TRBD2 (6 bases). Looked up from germline, CDR1 is MNHEY and CDR2 is SMNVEV (reference sequence). The CDR3 contains 12 residues. The germline V and J ends were trimmed by 4 bases and 11 bases, with 14 bases remaining between them. This chain's CDR3 is CASSYSSGEQYF. DNA of the CDR3: TGTGCCAGCAGTTACTCCTCGGGGGAGCAGTACTTC.

Of note for this clone: One end of the junction fails to match germline, which may point to a read error. The genes are TRBV13 and TRBJ1-1; D call uncertain. Germline V gene lookup returns CDR1 PRHDT and CDR2 FYEKMQ (reference sequence). The length of the CDR3 is 13 residues. In DNA form, the CDR3 reads TGTGCCAGCAGCTTATCCGGGAACCCTGAAGCTTTCTTT. It specifies CASSLSGNPEAFF.

This clone came up once. The gene calls are TRBV7-9 and TRBJ2-2; D possibly corresponds to TRBD1 (5 bases). The CDR3 covers 15 residues. Germline lookup yields CDR1 SEHNR and CDR2 FQNEAQ (reference sequence). The V end was cut by 5 bases, the J end by 2 bases, with 12 bases between. CDR3 sequence (DNA): TGTGCCAGCAGCATCACAGGTCGCAACACCGGGGAGCTGTTTTTT. Amino acids: CASSITGRNTGELFF. Complete variable domain (other parts from reference TRBV7-9 and TRBJ2-2): DTGVSQNPRHKITKRGQNVTFRCDPISEHNRLYWYRQTLGQGPEFLTYFQNEAQLEKSRLLSDRFSAERPKGSFSTLEIQRTEQGDSAMYLCASSITGRNTGELFFGEGSRLTVL.

V is TRBV30 and J is TRBJ1-6, with 11 bases matching TRBD1. The CDR3 contains 14 residues. J was trimmed by 8 bases and V by 3 bases; bases with no gene match: 3. The germline gives CDR1 GTSNPN, CDR2 SVGIG (reference sequence). The CDR3 protein is CAWRGTGGYSPLHF. DNA for the CDR3: TGTGCCTGGAGGGGGACAGGGGGGTATTCACCCCTCCACTTT.

About this clone: Its ends do not fully match the called genes, so a read error is possible. The chain employs TRBV7-9 and TRBJ1-6; D is unresolved. Germline CDR1 reads SEHNR; CDR2 reads FQNEAQ (reference sequence). This CDR3 region has 17 residues. Here the CDR3 reads CSSSLATGGPAGSPLHF. The CDR3 DNA reads TGTTCCAGCAGCTTAGCCACCGGAGGGCCCGCCGGATCACCCCTCCACTTT. Together with reference TRBV7-9 and TRBJ1-6, the CDR3 gives the full variable domain: DTGVSQNPRHKITKRGQNVTFRCDPISEHNRLYWYRQTLGQGPEFLTYFQNEAQLEKSRLLSDRFSAERPKGSFSTLEIQRTEQGDSAMYLCSSSLATGGPAGSPLHFGNGTRLTVT.

The chain recombines TRBV30 with TRBJ1-1; TRBD1 is a possible D gene (6 bases). This CDR3 region has 14 residues. Germline CDR1 and CDR2: GTSNPN and SVGIG (reference sequence). V was shortened by 2 bases and J by 0 bases, with 10 bases between the two germline ends. DNA for the CDR3: TGTGCCTGGAGTCCGGACAGCATGAACACTGAAGCTTTCTTT. Protein sequence: CAWSPDSMNTEAFF. The whole variable domain, remainder taken from reference TRBV30 and TRBJ1-1, is SQTIHQWPATLVQPVGSPLSLECTVEGTSNPNLYWYRQAAGRGLQLLFYSVGIGQISSEVPQNLSASRPQDRQFILSSKKLLLSDSGFYLCAWSPDSMNTEAFFGQGTRLTVV.

The chain has TRBV2 and TRBJ1-1; the D gene is possibly TRBD1 (6 bases). CDR3 length: 12 amino acids. CDR1 and CDR2 (germline): SNHLY, FYNNEI. The germline V and J ends were trimmed by 7 bases and 11 bases, with 17 bases remaining between them. Here the CDR3 DNA reads TGTGCCAGCATCCGCGGGGGGGCGGGGGCTTTCTTT. This sequence encodes CASIRGGAGAFF.

V is TRBV5-4 and J is TRBJ2-3; 7 bases are a match to TRBD1. This CDR3 contains 16 residues. Per germline, CDR1 SGHNT and CDR2 YYREEE (reference sequence). The J segment lost 2 bases and the V segment lost 0 bases, leaving 6 bases of the junction unmatched. This chain's CDR3 is CASSLARDSLTDTQYF. CDR3 sequence (DNA): TGTGCCAGCAGCTTGGCCCGGGACAGTCTCACAGATACGCAGTATTTT.

The V and J genes are TRBV7-6 and TRBJ2-1; possibly TRBD2 for D (6 bases). Per germline, CDR1 SGHVS and CDR2 FNYEAQ. Trimming took off 1 base at V and 7 bases at J, with 14 bases between the two ends. CDR3 length: 15 amino acids. The CDR3 DNA follows: TGTGCCAGCAGCTTAGTCGGGGGAGCTTGGAATGAGCAGTTCTTC. Its translation: CASSLVGGAWNEQFF. The full variable domain, its missing parts supplied by reference TRBV7-6 and TRBJ2-1, is GAGVSQSPRYKVTKRGQDVALRCDPISGHVSLYWYRQALGQGPEFLTYFNYEAQQDKSGLPNDRFSAERPEGSISTLTIQRTEQRDSAMYRCASSLVGGAWNEQFFGPGTRLTVL.